This entry describes one TCR beta chain. Antigen specificity is unknown. This entry belongs to a study of cytomegalovirus exposure and HLA in healthy donors. Study background: The roughly 120 validation repertoires, a later analysis reported, used the same platform as the 600 to 700 first-cohort repertoires. Overall study results and limits: Reported results showed that the classifier diagnosed cytomegalovirus status with high specificity and sensitivity.

This CDR3 comprises 13 residues. Germline lookup yields CDR1 LNHDA and CDR2 SQIVND (reference sequence). V lost 7 bases to trimming and J lost 0 bases, with 10 bases between them. TCRdb keeps only in-frame clones here, not all; method: immunoSEQ multiplex PCR. The sample holds fewer than 200,000 clones, roughly 90% seen once. Specimen: PBMCs. The origin of this receptor is a woman aged 18-35 years in good health and CMV-seronegative. V usage is TRBV19 and J usage is TRBJ2-7, with TRBD2 as a possible D gene (7 bases). The CDR3 nucleotides are TGTGCCAGTAAAGGGGGGGGCTCCTACGAGCAGTACTTC. Its translation: CASKGGGSYEQYF.